This T cell receptor beta chain was identified in a study of radiotherapy plus CTLA-4 blockade in lung cancer. Each patient with chemo-refractory metastatic non-small-cell lung cancer was treated with focal radiation plus CTLA-4 blockade using ipilimumab. Sequenced by immunoSEQ multiplex PCR; TCRdb stores in-frame clones only, minus some. Among roughly 98,000 clones, under 85% were seen once, and the ten largest hold about 14%. The CDR3 spans 15 residues. Trimming cost V 0 bases and J 7 bases, with 13 bases left between them. CDR1 is LGHNA, CDR2 YSLEER, per germline. The sequence derives from a human donor with non-small cell lung cancer that progressed on radiotherapy plus ipilimumab. The starting material was peripheral blood, obtained from a patient treated with radiotherapy plus ipilimumab. This rearrangement joins TRBV4-3 to TRBJ1-5; a possible D gene is TRBD1 (5 bases). In DNA, the CDR3 is TGCGCCAGCAGCCAAGATGTGCAGGGAAGGCAGCCCCAGCATTTT. It translates to CASSQDVQGRQPQHF.